The rows below give T cell receptor beta chains drawn from one sample of a study of shared clonotypes between healthy human individuals. Sequencing used immunoSEQ multiplex PCR; TCRdb keeps in-frame clones, though not all of them. The table shows around 560,000 clones, with roughly 95% occurring only once. Sequenced sample: naive CD8+ T cells sorted from blood. These receptors originate from a woman aged 25 to 39 in good health. Each CDR3 is given with its conserved first and last residue. Each record gives: clone size, J gene, CDR3 length, D gene, V gene, CDR3 protein, CDR3 DNA. D genes are given only for firm matches. Where a row states a size, it is once, few, many or the class of an expanded clone; other rows omit it.

>.|TRBJ1-4|16|TRBD1|TRBV5-4
CASSLGQGEGFEKLFF
TGTGCCAGCAGCCTAGGACAGGGAGAAGGATTTGAAAAACTGTTTTTT
>.|TRBJ2-2|15|.|TRBV19
CASSIKWTNTGELFF
TGTGCCAGTAGTATAAAGTGGACGAACACCGGGGAGCTGTTTTTT
>.|TRBJ2-7|14|TRBD1|TRBV4-1
CASSHIGTGVEQYF
TGCGCCAGCAGCCACATCGGGACAGGGGTCGAGCAGTACTTC
>.|TRBJ2-7|13|.|TRBV10-3
CAISEAVNYEQYF
TGTGCCATCAGTGAGGCGGTCAACTACGAGCAGTACTTC
>.|TRBJ2-7|14|.|TRBV27
CASFLGTSAYEQYF
TGTGCCAGCTTCCTGGGAACGAGCGCCTACGAGCAGTACTTC
>.|TRBJ1-5|14|.|TRBV27
CASSLYPRNQPQHF
TGTGCCAGCAGTTTATATCCAAGGAATCAGCCCCAGCATTTT
>.|TRBJ1-5|14|.|TRBV5-6
CASSFGTRGQPQHF
TGTGCCAGCAGCTTCGGAACACGGGGTCAGCCCCAGCATTTT
>.|TRBJ1-2|15|TRBD1|TRBV6-1
CASSEGDRGHFGYTF
TGTGCCAGCAGTGAAGGGGACAGGGGGCATTTTGGCTACACCTTC
>.|TRBJ1-1|15|.|TRBV4-1
CASSQGQGWDTEAFF
TGCGCCAGCAGCCAAGGGCAGGGGTGGGACACTGAAGCTTTCTTT
>once|TRBJ2-7|13|.|TRBV10-3
CAISESGVYEQYF
TGTGCCATCAGTGAGTCCGGGGTCTACGAGCAGTACTTC
>once|TRBJ2-1|17|TRBD2|TRBV11-2
CASSLDRLAGVSDEQFF
TGTGCCAGCAGCTTAGATCGGTTGGCGGGAGTCAGCGATGAGCAGTTCTTC
>.|TRBJ2-7|14|TRBD1|TRBV4-1
CASSTGQTSYEQYF
TGCGCCAGCAGCACGGGACAGACCTCCTACGAGCAGTACTTC
>.|TRBJ2-5|15|TRBD2|TRBV5-1
CASSWTSGSQETQYF
TGCGCCAGCAGTTGGACTAGCGGGAGCCAAGAGACCCAGTACTTC
>.|TRBJ2-7|13|.|TRBV27
CAPRPGGSYEQYF
TGTGCCCCTCGTCCCGGTGGGTCCTACGAGCAGTACTTC